The present entry profiles one TCR beta chain with its context. Produced via immunoSEQ multiplex PCR; TCRdb's table is partial and in-frame only. The sample consists of about 49,000 clones, around 77% of them appearing once. This specimen belongs to a study of PD-1 blockade in mismatch repair-deficient tumors. Study in general: Enrolled about 2013-2016, patients had progressing, pretreated mismatch repair-deficient cancers of approximately 13 types.

CDR1 and CDR2 (germline): SQVTM, ANQGSEA. The CDR3 has 15 residues. V gave up 8 bases and J gave up 8 bases; unmatched junction bases: 19. This receptor was obtained from an adult with mismatch repair-deficient cancer. Sequenced here: PBMCs, sampled before pembrolizumab treatment. V is TRBV29-1 and J is TRBJ2-5; TRBD2 aligns across 8 bases. The CDR3 DNA reads TGCAGCTTCTGTAAACCGGGACTAGGGCCGCGTACCCAGTACTTC. It codes for CSFCKPGLGPRTQYF.